These 31 T cell receptor beta chains were all obtained from the same sample, sequenced in a study of cytomegalovirus exposure and HLA in healthy donors. PCR was performed using 60 Vbeta and 13 Jbeta primers. Profiling relied on immunoSEQ multiplex PCR, and the TCRdb table lists in-frame clones only, not all of them. The profile shows about 98,000 clones, roughly 76% of them singletons. Sequenced input: PBMCs. The source is a man between 50 and 59 years old in good health and CMV-seronegative.

This clone appeared a single time. The chain recombines TRBV7-9 with TRBJ2-5, with 9 bases fitting TRBD1. This CDR3 has 17 residues. V lost 4 bases and J lost 2; bases outside the gene matches: 11. Germline CDR1 reads SEHNR; CDR2 reads FQNEAQ (reference sequence). CDR3: CASSYGPGTGTQETQYF. In DNA form, the CDR3 reads TGTGCCAGCAGCTATGGTCCCGGGACAGGGACACAAGAGACCCAGTACTTC.

The chain links TRBV7-9 to TRBJ1-4, with D maybe TRBD1 (5 bases). Germline V gene lookup returns CDR1 SEHNR and CDR2 FQNEAQ (reference sequence). The CDR3 has 14 residues. Trimming took 5 bases from V and 1 from J, leaving 8 bases between them. The DNA for the CDR3 is TGTGCCAGCAGCCTGACAGAAACTAATGAAAAACTGTTTTTT. It encodes CASSLTETNEKLFF.

The chain uses TRBV5-4 and TRBJ2-3; TRBD2 aligns across 9 bases. Germline-derived CDR1 and CDR2 are SGHNT and YYREEE (reference sequence). Trimming took 0 bases from V and 5 from J; bases not matched to a gene: 4. The CDR3 totals 15 residues. CDR3 amino acids: CASSLGGLAVDTQYF. The CDR3 bases are TGTGCCAGCAGCTTGGGGGGACTAGCCGTAGATACGCAGTATTTT.

The chain has TRBV11-3 and TRBJ2-2; D perhaps matches TRBD1 (5 bases). This CDR3 spans 16 amino acids. V was pared by 4 bases and J by 3 bases, with 15 bases between. CDR1 is SGHNT, CDR2 YENEEA, per germline. Here the CDR3 DNA reads TGTGCCAGCAGCTCCTCAGGGCAGGGTTACACCGGGGAGCTGTTTTTT. Translation: CASSSSGQGYTGELFF. The whole variable domain, remainder taken from reference TRBV11-3 and TRBJ2-2, is EAGVVQSPRYKIIEKKQPVAFWCNPISGHNTLYWYLQNLGQGPELLIRYENEEAVDDSQLPKDRFSAERLKGVDSTLKIQPAELGDSAVYLCASSSSGQGYTGELFFGEGSRLTVL.

Only one count was recorded for this clone. The genes are TRBV11-2 and TRBJ1-2; D gene uncertain. Trimming pared 1 base from V and 8 bases from J, leaving 8 bases between. CDR3 size: 12 residues. The germline V gene encodes CDR1 SGHAT and CDR2 FQNNGV. Here the CDR3 DNA reads TGTGCCAGCAGCTTAGGGGCAGAAGGCTACACCTTC. Its protein product is CASSLGAEGYTF.

The chain is built from TRBV11-2 and TRBJ2-2, with TRBD2 identical over 9 bases. The CDR3 runs to 16 residues. J lost 4 bases, V lost 10 bases, and 13 bases had no gene match. Per the germline V gene, CDR1 is SGHAT and CDR2 is FQNNGV. The CDR3 DNA reads as TGTGCCACCCCCGGGCGTCAGCGGGAGGCCACCGGGGAGCTGTTTTTT. Its protein product is CATPGRQREATGELFF.

This chain joins TRBV2 and TRBJ2-3; D is perhaps TRBD2 (6 bases). The CDR3 totals 14 residues. Germline V gene sequence: CDR1 SNHLY, CDR2 FYNNEI. Trimming stripped 6 bases from V and 2 bases from J, with 12 bases between. The CDR3 here is CASRVADYTDTQYF. DNA of the CDR3: TGTGCCAGCAGAGTAGCGGACTACACAGATACGCAGTATTTT.

The CDR3 DNA reads TGTGCCAGCAGTTTTAGGAGCGGGAGGGCCAGGAATGAGCAGTTCTTC. Translated: CASSFRSGRARNEQFF. The rearrangement links TRBV27 to TRBJ2-1, with 10 bases lining up with TRBD2. Germline CDR1 reads MNHEY; CDR2 reads SMNVEV (reference sequence). The CDR3 loop spans 16 amino acids. Germline trimming cut 3 bases from V and 7 bases from J; bases unmatched to any gene: 9.

This chain joins TRBV5-1 and TRBJ1-5, with 7 bases matching TRBD1. This CDR3 spans 15 amino acids. CDR1 and CDR2 from the germline V gene are SGHRS and YFSETQ. J was trimmed by 0 bases and V by 3 bases; bases with no gene match: 3. In DNA, the CDR3 is TGCGCCAGCAGCTGGGACAGTAATAGCAATCAGCCCCAGCATTTT. It codes for CASSWDSNSNQPQHF.

The rearrangement joins TRBV4-1 to TRBJ1-4, with 9 bases matching TRBD1. Losses at the gene ends were 4 bases for V and 3 bases for J; bases not matched to a gene: 12. This CDR3 region has 18 residues. Per the germline V gene, CDR1 is MGHRA and CDR2 is YSYEKL. The CDR3 DNA reads as TGCGCCAGCAGCCCCCGGGACAGGGTCTTTGTGCCTAATGAAAAACTGTTTTTT. This gives the protein CASSPRDRVFVPNEKLFF.

V is TRBV27 and J is TRBJ1-1, with 8 nucleotides matching TRBD1. J was trimmed by 5 bases and V by 3 bases; bases with no gene match: 8. CDR3 length equals 15 residues. CDR1 and CDR2 (germline): MNHEY, SMNVEV (reference sequence). Here the CDR3 reads CASSLLTGAKTEAFF. CDR3 DNA sequence: TGTGCCAGCAGTTTGCTGACAGGGGCTAAGACTGAAGCTTTCTTT.

The chain combines TRBV11-2 with TRBJ2-7; TRBD1 might be the D (6 bases). Trimming cost V 2 bases and J 1 base, with 12 bases left between them. Germline V lookup: CDR1 SGHAT, CDR2 FQNNGV. The CDR3 is made up of 15 amino acids. CDR3: CASSLRQGLSYEQYF. The CDR3 nucleotides are TGTGCCAGCAGCTTACGGCAGGGGCTTTCCTACGAGCAGTACTTC.

The rearrangement links TRBV21-1 to TRBJ2-3; the DNA was not compared with TRBD2, the D call given in the table. TRBV21-1 is classified as a pseudogene. The CDR3 is made up of 18 amino acids. Written as DNA, the CDR3 is TGTGCCAGCGGCCCCACAGCGGGAGGGCCCATAGCCACAGATACGCAGTATTTT. This sequence encodes CASGPTAGGPIATDTQYF.

V usage is TRBV5-4 and J usage is TRBJ2-1; D is ambiguous. The V end lost 4 bases, the J end lost 0 bases, and 11 bases lay between the germline ends. CDR1 and CDR2 (germline): SGHNT, YYREEE (reference sequence). The CDR3 has 15 amino acids. This CDR3 reads CASSLPPGSYNEQFF. The CDR3 region has the DNA TGTGCCAGCAGCCTCCCCCCGGGCTCCTACAATGAGCAGTTCTTC.

V is TRBV7-2 and J is TRBJ2-7, with D perhaps TRBD2 (7 bases). The CDR3 consists of 14 residues. Germline V gene data show CDR1 as SGHTA and CDR2 as FQGNSA. V was clipped by 3 bases and J by 4 bases, with 13 bases between them. The CDR3 bases are TGTGCCAGCAGCTTTACAGGGAGGGGTTACGAGCAGTACTTC. Translating gives CASSFTGRGYEQYF.

The CDR3 loop is CASISRDRRYGYTF. The CDR3 DNA follows: TGTGCCAGCATTTCGAGGGACAGAAGATATGGCTACACCTTC. The chain uses TRBV28 and TRBJ1-2, with TRBD1 identical over 7 bases. The germline V gene encodes CDR1 MDHEN and CDR2 SYDVKM. Unmatched junction bases numbered 10, after V lost 7 bases and J lost 5 bases. The CDR3 contains 14 residues.

This sequence joins TRBV7-9 and TRBJ1-3, with a tentative D call TRBD1 (5 bases). The V gene's germline CDR1 is SEHNR and CDR2 FQNEAQ (reference sequence). Trimming shortened V by 0 bases and J by 2 bases, and 5 bases separated the two germline ends. There are 14 residues in the CDR3. The CDR3: CASSLAGAGNTIYF. CDR3 in DNA: TGTGCCAGCAGCTTAGCAGGGGCTGGAAACACCATATATTTT.

There are a few counts of this clone. This chain uses TRBV28 with TRBJ2-1, with unresolved D. The ends were cut back, 6 bases at V and 6 bases at J, with 18 bases in the middle. Germline-derived CDR1 and CDR2 are MDHEN and SYDVKM. This CDR3 contains 15 residues. For the CDR3, the DNA is TGTGCCAGCAGGCCTCCCCCCCCCTTAGTCAATGAGCAGTTCTTC. It is translated as CASRPPPPLVNEQFF. Full variable domain (remainder filled in from reference TRBV28 and TRBJ2-1): DVKVTQSSRYLVKRTGEKVFLECVQDMDHENMFWYRQDPGLGLRLIYFSYDVKMKEKGDIPEGYSVSREKKERFSLILESASTNQTSMYLCASRPPPPLVNEQFFGPGTRLTVL.

The V gene is TRBV18, the J gene TRBJ2-7; D gene unclear. From germline, CDR1 is KGHSH and CDR2 LQKENI. The germline V and J ends were trimmed by 3 bases and 0 bases, with 3 bases remaining between them. The CDR3 consists of 12 residues. The CDR3 DNA follows: TGTGCCAGCTCACCCCACTCCTACGAGCAGTACTTC. This sequence encodes CASSPHSYEQYF.

Only a few counts were recorded for this clone. V is TRBV5-5 and J is TRBJ2-5; D might be TRBD1 (5 bases). Germline-derived CDR1 and CDR2 are SGHKS and YYEKEE (reference sequence). Trimming stripped 0 bases from V and 2 bases from J, with 14 bases between. The CDR3 is 16 amino acids. The CDR3 nucleotides read TGTGCCAGCAGCTTGGGCCAGGGCCTTATACAAGAGACCCAGTACTTC. Protein: CASSLGQGLIQETQYF.

This clone was detected a few times. The chain couples TRBV10-3 to TRBJ1-2; D gene uncertain. Trimming left V 4 bases short and J 6 bases short, with 12 bases between. This CDR3 comprises 13 residues. The germline V gene has CDR1 ENHRY and CDR2 SYGVKD. The CDR3 reads CAISVEIGDGYTF. In DNA, the CDR3 is TGTGCCATCAGTGTAGAAATCGGGGATGGCTACACCTTC.

V usage is TRBV11-1 and J usage is TRBJ2-7, with D tentatively TRBD2 (6 bases). The ends were cut back, 11 bases at V and 2 bases at J, with 16 bases in the middle. Germline V CDR1 and CDR2: SGHAT, FQDESV (reference sequence). This CDR3 region has 13 residues. CDR3 region: CARRAGRPYEQYF. CDR3 DNA sequence: TGTGCCCGCCGGGCAGGGAGGCCCTACGAGCAGTACTTC.

This chain joins TRBV5-4 and TRBJ1-1; 7 bases match TRBD1. The J segment lost 4 bases and the V segment lost 4 bases, leaving 10 bases of the junction unmatched. Germline-derived CDR1 and CDR2 are SGHNT and YYREEE (reference sequence). This CDR3 comprises 15 residues. The DNA for the CDR3 is TGTGCCAGCAGCCCAAGACAGGGAATTAGCACTGAAGCTTTCTTT. It yields the protein CASSPRQGISTEAFF.

The chain employs TRBV29-1 and TRBJ1-2; D perhaps matches TRBD1 (5 bases). The CDR3 is 15 amino acids. Trimming took 3 bases from V and 4 from J, leaving 18 bases between them. From germline, CDR1 is SQVTM and CDR2 ANQGSEA. CDR3 in DNA: TGCAGCGTTGAGCAGGGTGGTCTACAACGCTATGGCTACACCTTC. Translating it yields CSVEQGGLQRYGYTF.

This clone was counted only a few times. The chain joins TRBV29-1 to TRBJ2-2, with 13 bases aligning to TRBD2. V lost 6 bases, J lost 5 bases, and 6 bases stayed unmatched. The V gene's germline CDR1 is SQVTM and CDR2 ANQGSEA. The CDR3 is 15 residues long. The CDR3 is CSVRTSGGATGELFF. Here the CDR3 DNA reads TGCAGCGTCCGTACTAGCGGGGGGGCTACCGGGGAGCTGTTTTTT.

This rearrangement joins TRBV28 to TRBJ2-7; 7 bases line up with TRBD1. The CDR3 consists of 12 residues. V trimming: 3 bases; J trimming: 4 bases; junction bases outside the gene matches: 0. The V gene's germline CDR1 is MDHEN and CDR2 SYDVKM. CDR3 region: CASSLTGYEQYF. CDR3 nucleotides: TGTGCCAGCAGTTTGACAGGGTACGAGCAGTACTTC.

The chain has TRBV18 and TRBJ2-1, with D perhaps matching TRBD2 (6 bases). CDR1 KGHSH and CDR2 LQKENI come from the germline V gene. Trimming took 3 bases from V and 3 from J, leaving 6 bases between them. The CDR3 loop spans 13 amino acids. CDR3 nucleotide sequence: TGTGCCAGCTCACCCGGGGGCTACAATGAGCAGTTCTTC. Its translation: CASSPGGYNEQFF. Using reference TRBV18 and TRBJ2-1 for the parts outside the CDR3, the full variable domain is NAGVMQNPRHLVRRRGQEARLRCSPMKGHSHVYWYRQLPEEGLKFMVYLQKENIIDESGMPKERFSAEFPKEGPSILRIQQVVRGDSAAYFCASSPGGYNEQFFGPGTRLTVL.

The CDR3: CASSELGGRVSEQYF. CDR3 nucleotides: TGTGCCAGCAGTGAACTGGGGGGGCGGGTTAGCGAGCAGTACTTC. V is TRBV25-1 and J is TRBJ2-7, with TRBD2 as a possible D gene (7 bases). The CDR3 runs to 15 residues. Germline CDR1 reads MGHDK; CDR2 reads SYGVNS. V gave up 2 bases and J gave up 6 bases, with 17 bases separating them.

V is TRBV28 and J is TRBJ2-5, with 9 bases lining up with TRBD1. CDR3 size: 14 residues. The V segment lost 7 bases and the J segment 5 bases; nucleotides outside the gene matches: 8. Germline-derived CDR1 and CDR2 are MDHEN and SYDVKM. CDR3: CASNSGTGIETQYF. The CDR3 DNA reads TGTGCCAGCAATTCCGGGACAGGGATCGAGACCCAGTACTTC.

In its sample, this clone was seen a few times. This chain connects TRBV29-1 to TRBJ1-5, with TRBD1 as a possible D gene (6 bases). Germline loops: CDR1 SQVTM, CDR2 ANQGSEA. V was cut by 6 bases and J by 4 bases, with 10 bases left in between. The CDR3 totals 12 residues. The CDR3 region has the DNA TGCAGCGTGGGGGCCATTAATCAGCCCCAGCATTTT. This encodes CSVGAINQPQHF.

This clone was observed once. The V call is TRBV7-9, the J call TRBJ2-5; TRBD2 agrees at 11 bases. This CDR3 is built from 15 residues. CDR1 is SEHNR and CDR2 is FQNEAQ in the germline V gene (reference sequence). Trimming removed 5 bases from V and 3 bases from J; junction bases left unmatched: 5. The CDR3 loop is CASSRSLAGEETQYF. CDR3 nucleotide sequence: TGTGCCAGCAGCCGATCACTAGCGGGAGAAGAGACCCAGTACTTC.